This T cell receptor (beta chain) was documented in a study of T cell responses to AZD1222 COVID-19 vaccine (dated by TCRdb to about 2021). At the level of the whole study: AZD1222 recipients whose second dose came at about 4 weeks and those whose second dose came at about 12 weeks were combined into one group, since spike-specific TCR depth and breadth did not differ between the two schedules. Trial participants were enrolled into age subgroups of 18-55, 56-69 and 70-plus years, which contained about 150, 28 and 57 TCR-sequenced participants, respectively. TCR sequencing was performed for about 250 trial participants, of whom some 200 were given two doses of AZD1222 and around 25 were given two doses of MenACWY control vaccine.

Taking its sample share into account, this clone is medium-sized (0.01 to 0.1%). No antigen is known for it. No much larger clonotype is one base removed from it; base qualities were not supplied. The time point label on this specimen signifies: baseline before first vaccination. Vaccinee samples came from UK trials COV001 and COV002, including a single-blind randomized controlled phase 2/3 trial of AZD1222 (ChAdOx1 nCoV-19) in healthy adults. For TCRbeta chain sequencing, PBMC samples from trial participants were taken at day 0 and at day 28 after the second dose. Broad study findings and their caveats: The 56-69-year group was small, and its depth increase did not reach significance, likely because of low power. The vaccine-associated CD4 TCRs covered the entire spike protein, and the dominant responses fell in regions 160-218 and 743-854. Reportedly, almost half of the unique spike-specific TCRs recognized epitopes lying outside the regions that are mutated in the B.1.351 and B.1.1.7 variants. Because no day 14 peak-response samples were available, repertoires were characterized only after the peak T cell response. After two AZD1222 doses, both the breadth and the depth of spike-specific TCRs were significantly higher than at day 0 and than in MenACWY recipients. Participants were mostly white British and included more females than males, and it was suggested by the authors that clonal diversity may have been underestimated. Conclusions about previously exposed vaccinees were limited because only 6 or 7 AZD1222 recipients were SARS-CoV-2 seropositive at baseline.

The trim is 5 bases for V and 6 bases for J, with a gap of 7 bases between the germline ends. Reading the germline V gene (reference sequence) gives CDR1 PRHDT and CDR2 FYEKMQ. There are 11 amino acids in the CDR3, from cysteine to phenylalanine inclusive. The DNA shown is the 33-base CDR3, in frame from base 1. The CDR3 regions of human TCRbeta chains were analyzed by immunosequencing. For the original study's pipeline: Repertoire TCRs were matched against a reference library of SARS-CoV-2-specific TCRs generated with the MIRA antigen-specificity platform. Breadth was defined as the fraction of unique TCRs that were SARS-CoV-2-associated. Depth was defined as the fraction of total T cells that were SARS-CoV-2-associated. Using the MIRA data, every spike-specific TCR was mapped to the spike region that the TCR reacted to and assigned to either a CD4 or a CD8 class. Log10-transformed breadth and depth values were compared by one-way ANOVA with Sidak's multiple comparisons tests. TCRdb holds this immuneACCESS table with in-frame rearrangements only. Some clones are missing; in checked studies, unresolved V genes explain under half, and the rest has no known cause. That table is the source of V, J and clone size, and D and trimming were worked out from the DNA. The sample table contains approximately 100,000 clones; only one count was recorded for just under 90% of them. The ten largest clones take up 9.5% to 15% of the sample.

This TCR was sampled from an adult in good health. This specimen consisted of peripheral blood, obtained on day 0 of AZD1222 vaccination. The rearrangement joined TRBV13 to TRBJ1-1, with the D gene not confidently named. The CDR3 protein is CASSGEAEAFF. The bases are TGTGCCAGCAGCGGGGAGGCTGAAGCTTTCTTT.